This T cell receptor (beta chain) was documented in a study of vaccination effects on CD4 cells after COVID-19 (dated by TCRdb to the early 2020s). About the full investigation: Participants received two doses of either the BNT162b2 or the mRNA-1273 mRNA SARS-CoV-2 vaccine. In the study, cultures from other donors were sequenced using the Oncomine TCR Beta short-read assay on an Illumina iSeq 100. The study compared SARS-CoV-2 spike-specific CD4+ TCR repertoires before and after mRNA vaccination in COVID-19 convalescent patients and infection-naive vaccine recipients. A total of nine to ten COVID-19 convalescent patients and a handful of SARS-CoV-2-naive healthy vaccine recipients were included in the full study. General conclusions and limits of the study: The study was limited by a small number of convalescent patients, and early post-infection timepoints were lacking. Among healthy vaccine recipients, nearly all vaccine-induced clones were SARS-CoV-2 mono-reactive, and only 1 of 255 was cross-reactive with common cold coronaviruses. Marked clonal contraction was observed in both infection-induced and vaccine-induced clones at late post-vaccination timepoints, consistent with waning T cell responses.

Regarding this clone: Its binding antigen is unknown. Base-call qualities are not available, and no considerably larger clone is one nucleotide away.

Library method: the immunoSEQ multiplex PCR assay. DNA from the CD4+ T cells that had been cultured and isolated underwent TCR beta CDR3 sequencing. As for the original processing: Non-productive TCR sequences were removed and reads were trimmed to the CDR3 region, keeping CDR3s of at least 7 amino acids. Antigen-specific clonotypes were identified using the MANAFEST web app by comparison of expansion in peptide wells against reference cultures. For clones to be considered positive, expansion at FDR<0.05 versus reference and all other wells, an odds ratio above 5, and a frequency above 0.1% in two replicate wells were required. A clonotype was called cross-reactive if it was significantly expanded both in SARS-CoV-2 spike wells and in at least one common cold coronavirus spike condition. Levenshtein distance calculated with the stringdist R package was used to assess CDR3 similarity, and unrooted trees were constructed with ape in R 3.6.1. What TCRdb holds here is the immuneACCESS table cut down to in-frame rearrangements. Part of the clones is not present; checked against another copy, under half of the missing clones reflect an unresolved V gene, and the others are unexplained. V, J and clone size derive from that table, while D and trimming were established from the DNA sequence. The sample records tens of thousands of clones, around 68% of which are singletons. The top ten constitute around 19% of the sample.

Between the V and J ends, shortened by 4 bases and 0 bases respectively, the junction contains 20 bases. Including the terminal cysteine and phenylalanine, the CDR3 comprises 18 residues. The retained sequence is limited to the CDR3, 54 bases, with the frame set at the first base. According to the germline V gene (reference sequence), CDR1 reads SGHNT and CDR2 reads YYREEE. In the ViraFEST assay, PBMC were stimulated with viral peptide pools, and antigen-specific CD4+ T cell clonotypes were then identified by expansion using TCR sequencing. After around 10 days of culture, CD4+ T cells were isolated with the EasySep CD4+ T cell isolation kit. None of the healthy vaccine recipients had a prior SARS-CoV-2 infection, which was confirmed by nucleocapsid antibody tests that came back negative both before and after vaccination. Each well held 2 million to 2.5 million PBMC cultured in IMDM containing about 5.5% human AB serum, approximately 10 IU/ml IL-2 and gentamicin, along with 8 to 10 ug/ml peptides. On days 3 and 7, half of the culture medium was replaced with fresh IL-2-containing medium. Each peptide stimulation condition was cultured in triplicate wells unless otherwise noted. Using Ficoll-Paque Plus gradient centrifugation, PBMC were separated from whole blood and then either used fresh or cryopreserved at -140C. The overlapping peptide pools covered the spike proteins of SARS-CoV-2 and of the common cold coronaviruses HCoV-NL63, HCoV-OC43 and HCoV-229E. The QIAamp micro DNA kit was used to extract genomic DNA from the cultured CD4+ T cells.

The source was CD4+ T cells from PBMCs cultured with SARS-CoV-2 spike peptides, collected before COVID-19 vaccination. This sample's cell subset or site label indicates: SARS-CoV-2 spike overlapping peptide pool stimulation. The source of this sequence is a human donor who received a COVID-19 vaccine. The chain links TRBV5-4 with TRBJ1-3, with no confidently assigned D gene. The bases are TGTGCCAGCAGCCCCAACGGCGGGCAAATACTCTCTGGAAACACCATATATTTT. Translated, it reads CASSPNGGQILSGNTIYF.